The clone carrying this TCR beta chain was observed at least ten times. This sample was taken from a study of T-cell reconstitution after alpha-beta-depleted transplantation in children. This CDR3 region has 15 residues. In germline, CDR1 is SGHDT, CDR2 YYEEEE. Trimming at V came to 1 base and at J to 6 bases, leaving 8 bases not matched to a gene. Unique molecular identifiers were incorporated during preparation of the TCRbeta library. Via MiXCR, TCRdb re-called the PCR reads, giving one row per CDR3 protein. The sample shows roughly 250,000 distinct CDR3 sequences, less than 9% of them seen only once.

Here the sequenced sample was PBMCs, mostly from graft donor cells, taken 180 days after TCRalphabeta/CD19-depleted stem cell transplant. This TCR derives from a male patient between 5 and 17 years old who had a stem cell transplant for acute lymphoblastic leukemia, so the T cells may come from the graft donor. The V call is TRBV5-6, the J call TRBJ1-2, with 8 positions matching TRBD1. The CDR3 bases are TGTGCCAGCAGCTTGTCAGGGGGCGAAAGAAATGGCTACACCTTC. Protein: CASSLSGGERNGYTF.